The next 28 T cell receptor beta chains were all read from a single sample in a study of shared clonotypes between healthy human individuals. The repertoire was sequenced with immunoSEQ multiplex PCR; TCRdb's copy has only in-frame clones and lacks some. Of 2 million to 3 million clones listed, roughly nine tenths are singletons. The sequenced sample consisted of naive CD4+ T cells sorted from blood. Subset of the sample: CD45RA+ positively selected. Receptor source: a man aged 18 to 29 in good health.

This clone showed up just once. In the same sample, other DNA sequences code for this CDR3. This sequence joins TRBV2 and TRBJ1-5, with D hard to call. The V end was cut by 6 bases, the J end by 3 bases, with 6 bases between. The CDR3 has 12 residues. CDR1 and CDR2 from the germline V gene are SNHLY and FYNNEI. CDR3 residues: CASSGPNQPQHF. The CDR3 DNA reads as TGTGCCAGCAGCGGACCCAATCAGCCCCAGCATTTT.

The DNA of the CDR3 is TGTGCCAGTAGCAATTGGGGGGGTAGCTCTGGGGCCAACGTCCTGACTTTC. It encodes CASSNWGGSSGANVLTF. This chain connects TRBV19 to TRBJ2-6, with 7 bases identical to TRBD2. In germline, CDR1 is LNHDA, CDR2 SQIVND (reference sequence). V was clipped by 6 bases and J by 0 bases; unmatched bases: 8. The CDR3 has 17 amino acids.

The chain carries TRBV7-8 and TRBJ1-6; 8 bases agree with TRBD1. This CDR3 region has 13 residues. The junction had 4 bases not matched to a gene; V was cut back by 5 bases and J by 10 bases. CDR1 and CDR2 (germline): SGHVS, FQNEAQ. The CDR3 DNA follows: TGTGCCAGCAGCAAGACAGGGGAATCACCCCTCCACTTT. Its protein is CASSKTGESPLHF.

This clone is a singleton in its sample. CDR3 in amino acids: CASSWGLVIDTEAFF. The CDR3 bases are TGTGCCAGCAGCTGGGGGTTGGTTATTGACACTGAAGCTTTCTTT. The chain carries TRBV5-4 and TRBJ1-1; a weak D match, TRBD1 (5 bases). V lost 3 bases to trimming and J lost 3 bases, with 15 bases between them. CDR3 size: 15 residues. Per the germline V gene, CDR1 is SGHNT and CDR2 is YYREEE (reference sequence).

The chain has TRBV5-1 and TRBJ1-2; perhaps TRBD1 as D (6 bases). The V end was cut by 0 bases, the J end by 6 bases, with 12 bases between. From germline, CDR1 is SGHRS and CDR2 YFSETQ. This CDR3 region has 14 residues. Here the CDR3 DNA reads TGCGCCAGCAGCTTGGCCGCAGGGGAGCATGGCTACACCTTC. Its protein is CASSLAAGEHGYTF.

The chain links TRBV4-1 to TRBJ2-7; a possible D gene is TRBD1 (6 bases). Trimming took 4 bases from V and 0 from J, leaving 16 bases between them. Per the germline V gene, CDR1 is MGHRA and CDR2 is YSYEKL. The CDR3 totals 16 residues. The DNA for the CDR3 is TGCGCCAGCAGCCTCGGAAGAGACAGGTACTCCTACGAGCAGTACTTC. It is translated as CASSLGRDRYSYEQYF.

The rearrangement links TRBV19 to TRBJ1-3, with 7 bases fitting TRBD1. Germline V gene sequence: CDR1 LNHDA, CDR2 SQIVND (reference sequence). Trimming took 4 bases from V and 4 from J; bases not matched to a gene: 10. This CDR3 comprises 16 residues. Here the CDR3 reads CASSTTGDGRGNTIYF. The CDR3 DNA reads TGTGCCAGTAGTACAACAGGGGATGGACGCGGAAACACCATATATTTT.

V usage is TRBV18 and J usage is TRBJ2-2; possibly TRBD1 for D (6 bases). The CDR3 is 13 amino acids. V dropped 3 bases and J dropped 6 bases, with 8 bases sitting between them. CDR1 is KGHSH, CDR2 LQKENI, per germline. CDR3 in DNA: TGTGCCAGCTCACCGACAGGTCCCGGGGAGCTGTTTTTT. Translation: CASSPTGPGELFF.

The V and J genes are TRBV14 and TRBJ1-6; TRBD1 matches 8 bases. This CDR3 region has 14 residues. Germline assignment: CDR1 SGHDN and CDR2 FVKESK. The ends lost 4 bases at V and 9 bases at J; junction bases unmatched: 5. CDR3 nucleotides: TGTGCCAGCAGCCCTGGACAGGGTCGTTCACCCCTCCACTTT. Its protein product is CASSPGQGRSPLHF.

This chain uses TRBV5-1 with TRBJ1-3; TRBD1 matches 7 bases. CDR1 and CDR2 from the germline V gene are SGHRS and YFSETQ. The CDR3 runs 15 residues. V gave up 8 bases and J gave up 1 base; unmatched junction bases: 9. CDR3 sequence reads: CASMPGQPSGNTIYF. In DNA, the CDR3 is TGCGCCAGTATGCCGGGACAGCCTTCTGGAAACACCATATATTTT. Looking up the rest from reference TRBV5-1 and TRBJ1-3 gives the full variable domain: KAGVTQTPRYLIKTRGQQVTLSCSPISGHRSVSWYQQTPGQGLQFLFEYFSETQRNKGNFPGRFSGRQFSNSRSEMNVSTLELGDSALYLCASMPGQPSGNTIYFGEGSWLTVV.

V usage is TRBV19 and J usage is TRBJ2-7; 8 nucleotides line up with TRBD1. The ends lost 4 bases at V and 4 bases at J; junction bases unmatched: 9. The CDR3 extends over 15 amino acids. Germline-derived CDR1 and CDR2 are LNHDA and SQIVND (reference sequence). The CDR3 protein is CASSTPTGDRYEQYF. The CDR3 DNA reads as TGTGCCAGTAGTACCCCGACAGGGGATCGGTACGAGCAGTACTTC.

The rearrangement links TRBV28 to TRBJ2-5; the D gene is possibly TRBD2 (7 bases). Germline V CDR1 and CDR2: MDHEN, SYDVKM. The CDR3 length is 12 residues. Trimming took 7 bases from V and 4 from J, leaving 10 bases between them. The CDR3: CASKGGRETQYF. The CDR3 DNA follows: TGTGCCAGCAAGGGGGGGCGAGAGACCCAGTACTTC.

Turning to this clone: Other DNA sequences in the sample encode the same CDR3. The chain combines TRBV4-1 with TRBJ2-7, with 8 bases fitting TRBD1. CDR3 length: 14 amino acids. CDR1 is MGHRA, CDR2 YSYEKL, per germline. With V trimmed by 1 base and J by 4 bases, 3 bases remained unmatched. In DNA form, the CDR3 reads TGCGCCAGCAGCCAAGGGGACAGGCCATACGAGCAGTACTTC. Translating it yields CASSQGDRPYEQYF.

This chain connects TRBV9 to TRBJ2-4; 14 nucleotides line up with TRBD2. The CDR3 runs to 15 residues. V was pared by 3 bases and J by 9 bases, with 5 bases of the junction left unmatched. Per germline, CDR1 SGDLS and CDR2 YYNGEE. Written as DNA, the CDR3 is TGTGCCAGCAGCGCCGACGGGACTAGCGGGAGCATTCAGTACTTC. It translates to CASSADGTSGSIQYF. The whole variable domain, remainder taken from reference TRBV9 and TRBJ2-4, is DSGVTQTPKHLITATGQRVTLRCSPRSGDLSVYWYQQSLDQGLQFLIQYYNGEERAKGNILERFSAQQFPDLHSELNLSSLELGDSALYFCASSADGTSGSIQYFGAGTRLSVL.

The chain is built from TRBV7-2 and TRBJ2-5; TRBD1 or TRBD2 may be the D gene (5 bases each). The CDR3 spans 15 residues. Germline V CDR1 and CDR2: SGHTA, FQGNSA. V lost 4 bases to trimming and J lost 5 bases, with 17 bases between them. CDR3 in amino acids: CASSSYGTSIETQYF. The CDR3 region has the DNA TGTGCCAGCAGCTCATACGGGACCTCAATTGAGACCCAGTACTTC.

The count of this clone is one. The rearrangement uses TRBV30 and TRBJ2-3; 8 bases are shared with TRBD2. The V segment lost 1 base and the J segment 8 bases; nucleotides outside the gene matches: 17. This CDR3 is built from 17 residues. Per germline, CDR1 GTSNPN and CDR2 SVGIG (reference sequence). CDR3 DNA sequence: TGTGCCTGGAGTGCAAAACCGGGAGGGAGATTGGGATTTACGCAGTATTTT. This translates into CAWSAKPGGRLGFTQYF.

This chain links TRBV2 with TRBJ2-4, with TRBD2 matching over 7 bases. The CDR3 length is 16 residues. J lost 3 bases, V lost 7 bases, and 12 bases had no gene match. Germline-derived CDR1 and CDR2 are SNHLY and FYNNEI. CDR3 amino acids: CASTQALAANKNIQYF. CDR3 DNA: TGTGCCAGCACCCAGGCCCTAGCGGCAAACAAAAACATTCAGTACTTC.

This clone occurred a few times. V usage is TRBV30 and J usage is TRBJ1-1; possibly TRBD1 for D (6 bases). The germline V gene has CDR1 GTSNPN and CDR2 SVGIG (reference sequence). The CDR3 runs 15 residues. V lost 7 bases, J lost 3 bases, and 21 bases lay in between. CDR3 protein: CALSTGKFQDTEAFF. The DNA of the CDR3 is TGTGCCTTGTCAACAGGGAAGTTTCAGGACACTGAAGCTTTCTTT.

In this sample, this clone turned up a few times. The chain combines TRBV14 with TRBJ1-2; TRBD1 aligns across 8 bases. Germline CDR1 reads SGHDN; CDR2 reads FVKESK. This CDR3 is 15 amino acids long. Trimming cost V 4 bases and J 4 bases; bases outside gene matches: 8. In DNA, the CDR3 is TGTGCCAGCAGCCCTACTCCGGGACAGGTCTATGGCTACACCTTC. Translating gives CASSPTPGQVYGYTF. The full variable domain, completed using reference TRBV14 and TRBJ1-2, is EAGVTQFPSHSVIEKGQTVTLRCDPISGHDNLYWYRRVMGKEIKFLLHFVKESKQDESGMPNNRFLAERTGGTYSTLKVQPAELEDSGVYFCASSPTPGQVYGYTFGSGTRLTVV.

V is TRBV6-1 and J is TRBJ2-1; 9 bases are a match to TRBD1. Trimming cost V 11 bases and J 3 bases; bases outside gene matches: 8. The germline gives CDR1 MNHNS, CDR2 SASEGT. The CDR3 is 14 residues long. The CDR3 region is CACGQGQIYNEQFF. CDR3 sequence (DNA): TGTGCCTGCGGACAGGGGCAAATCTACAATGAGCAGTTCTTC.

The chain links TRBV9 to TRBJ2-5; 14 bases are shared with TRBD2. This CDR3 is built from 16 residues. Germline CDR1 SGDLS, CDR2 YYNGEE. V was pared by 4 bases and J by 7 bases, with 9 bases of the junction left unmatched. As DNA, the CDR3 is TGTGCCAGCAGCCCCCGACTAGCGGGGGGGTCTGCGACCCAGTACTTC. The encoded protein is CASSPRLAGGSATQYF.

The rearrangement joins TRBV29-1 to TRBJ1-2, with D perhaps TRBD1 (5 bases). Germline-derived CDR1 and CDR2 are SQVTM and ANQGSEA. V was clipped by 7 bases and J by 3 bases, with 12 bases between them. The CDR3 contains 12 residues. The DNA of the CDR3 is TGCAGCGGTGTCCGGGGGGACTATGGCTACACCTTC. Translation gives CSGVRGDYGYTF.

The chain is built from TRBV10-3 and TRBJ1-6; weak D call: TRBD1 (5 bases). The CDR3 is 14 residues long. Germline CDR1 reads ENHRY; CDR2 reads SYGVKD. V was pared by 2 bases and J by 7 bases, with 9 bases between. CDR3 protein: CAISEGGDNSPLHF. CDR3 bases: TGTGCCATCAGTGAGGGAGGGGACAATTCACCCCTCCACTTT.

The sample holds one count of this clone. The V gene is TRBV15, the J gene TRBJ2-2; tentatively, D is TRBD1 (6 bases). The CDR3 loop spans 14 amino acids. Trimming stripped 7 bases from V and 4 bases from J, with 13 bases between. Germline CDR1 is LNHNV and CDR2 is YYDKDF (reference sequence). CDR3 sequence: CATNFDRRTGELFF. CDR3 in DNA: TGTGCCACCAATTTCGACAGGCGCACCGGGGAGCTGTTTTTT.

The chain has TRBV5-1 and TRBJ2-7; a weak D match, TRBD1 (6 bases). Germline CDR1 SGHRS, CDR2 YFSETQ. Trimming took off 4 bases at V and 0 bases at J, with 20 bases between the two ends. The CDR3 has 17 amino acids. The CDR3 loop reads CASSPFGDRHLSYEQYF. CDR3 sequence (DNA): TGCGCCAGCAGCCCATTCGGAGACAGGCATCTCTCCTACGAGCAGTACTTC. The full variable domain, rest sourced from reference TRBV5-1 and TRBJ2-7, is KAGVTQTPRYLIKTRGQQVTLSCSPISGHRSVSWYQQTPGQGLQFLFEYFSETQRNKGNFPGRFSGRQFSNSRSEMNVSTLELGDSALYLCASSPFGDRHLSYEQYFGPGTRLTVT.

CDR3 residues: CASSLRGLASYF. The CDR3 DNA sequence: TGTGCCAGCAGCTTAAGAGGGTTGGCGTCGTACTTC. J is TRBJ2-7 and V is TRBV5-8; the D gene is possibly TRBD2 (5 bases). Germline CDR1 reads SGHTS; CDR2 reads YDEGEE. The CDR3 totals 12 residues. V lost 2 bases to trimming and J lost 12 bases, with 15 bases between them.

The V and J genes are TRBV5-6 and TRBJ2-7; D is possibly TRBD2 (6 bases). Trimming left V 5 bases short and J 5 bases short, with 17 bases between. Looked up from germline, CDR1 is SGHDT and CDR2 is YYEEEE. The CDR3 runs 14 residues. CDR3 DNA sequence: TGTGCCAGCAGTAACCTTAGGCGGGAAGACGAGCAGTACTTC. Its protein product is CASSNLRREDEQYF.

The CDR3 nucleotides read TGTGCCAGCCCCCTCGCGGGGGGCGGCGAGACCCAGTACTTC. Its translation: CASPLAGGGETQYF. The chain uses TRBV11-3 and TRBJ2-5; 8 bases match TRBD2. The CDR3 is 14 residues long. V shed 8 bases, J shed 5 bases, and the junction held 10 bases outside the gene matches. Looked up from germline, CDR1 is SGHNT and CDR2 is YENEEA.